The rows below give T cell receptor beta chains drawn from one sample of a study of OX40 agonist ivuxolimab in advanced cancers. Libraries were prepared by immunoSEQ multiplex PCR; TCRdb keeps only in-frame clonotypes and omits some of them. The sample has 37,000 or so clones, around four fifths seen once. This sample comprised CD4+ or CD8+ T cells sorted from blood, obtained in a trial of the OX40 agonist ivuxolimab. These receptors were obtained from an adult with an advanced solid tumor such as melanoma, head and neck, liver or kidney cancer. Each CDR3 is given with its conserved first and last residue. Fields, in order: D gene, clone size, J gene, V gene, CDR3 protein, CDR3 DNA. D genes are given only for firm matches. A clone size is listed for some rows: how often the clone was seen (once, few, many), or a class if it is expanded.

TRBD2,.,TRBJ2-5,TRBV9,CASSVGVAGSETQYF,TGTGCCAGCAGCGTAGGGGTAGCGGGGTCAGAGACCCAGTACTTC
.,few,TRBJ1-5,TRBV19,CASRQTYGQPQHF,TGTGCCAGTAGACAGACTTACGGTCAGCCCCAGCATTTT
.,.,TRBJ1-3,TRBV6-4,CASSKLATSGNTIYF,TGTGCCAGCAGTAAACTAGCTACCTCTGGAAACACCATATATTTT
.,few,TRBJ2-7,TRBV7-2,CASSFGVGGRSYEQYF,TGTGCCAGCAGCTTTGGTGTGGGGGGACGCTCCTACGAGCAGTACTTC
.,.,TRBJ2-1,TRBV7-2,CASSTPGLKSSYNEQFF,TGTGCCAGCAGCACACCGGGACTCAAGAGCTCCTACAATGAGCAGTTCTTC
TRBD2,once,TRBJ2-1,TRBV9,CASSVVTSGYNEQFF,TGTGCCAGCAGCGTAGTCACTAGCGGTTACAATGAGCAGTTCTTC
.,.,TRBJ2-5,TRBV5-1,CASSLAGVGQETQYF,TGCGCCAGCAGCTTGGCCGGAGTCGGGCAAGAGACCCAGTACTTC
.,.,TRBJ1-2,TRBV5-1,CASSMGRQEASGYTF,TGCGCCAGCAGCATGGGGCGTCAAGAAGCATCTGGCTACACCTTC
.,few,TRBJ1-5,TRBV2,CASSAEGIEGNQPQHF,TGTGCCAGCAGTGCCGAGGGGATCGAAGGCAATCAGCCCCAGCATTTT
.,.,TRBJ2-7,TRBV5-5,CASSLVAGPHEQYF,TGTGCCAGCAGCTTGGTTGCAGGACCCCACGAGCAGTACTTC
TRBD1,.,TRBJ2-7,TRBV5-1,CASSHGQAYEQYF,TGCGCCAGCAGCCACGGACAGGCCTACGAGCAGTACTTC
.,.,TRBJ2-1,TRBV9,CASSVAPRDNEQFF,TGTGCCAGCAGCGTAGCTCCCAGGGACAATGAGCAGTTCTTC
TRBD1,.,TRBJ2-7,TRBV5-1,CASSSGQVSSYEQYF,TGCGCCAGCAGCTCGGGACAGGTTAGCTCCTACGAGCAGTACTTC
TRBD1,.,TRBJ2-5,TRBV5-1,CASSLWTGGQETQYF,TGCGCCAGCAGCTTGTGGACAGGGGGTCAAGAGACCCAGTACTTC
.,once,TRBJ2-1,TRBV4-1,CASSQVGHIRFF,TGCGCCAGCAGCCAAGTGGGGCACATAAGGTTCTTC
.,few,TRBJ2-3,TRBV9,CASSVSSGAGVSTDTQYF,TGTGCCAGCAGCGTATCCAGTGGGGCAGGGGTTAGCACAGATACGCAGTATTTT
TRBD2,once,TRBJ2-2,TRBV5-1,CASSSSGTNTGELFF,TGCGCCAGCAGCTCTAGCGGAACGAACACCGGGGAGCTGTTTTTT
.,.,TRBJ2-3,TRBV18,CASSPMSSTDTQYF,TGTGCCAGCTCACCAATGAGCAGCACAGATACGCAGTATTTT
TRBD2,once,TRBJ2-3,TRBV7-3,CASSLGLAGADTQYF,TGTGCCAGCAGCTTAGGGCTAGCGGGGGCAGATACGCAGTATTTT
.,.,TRBJ2-3,TRBV6-6,CASSTGKDTQYF,TGTGCCAGCAGTACAGGGAAAGATACGCAGTATTTT
.,.,TRBJ2-5,TRBV4-2,CASSQEGLGETQYF,TGTGCCAGCAGCCAAGAGGGGCTAGGAGAGACCCAGTACTTC
.,.,TRBJ2-7,TRBV15,CATSRGGTPYEQYF,TGTGCCACCAGCCGAGGGGGGACCCCCTACGAGCAGTACTTC
TRBD2,.,TRBJ2-7,TRBV14,CASSQVTSGSTYEQYF,TGTGCCAGCAGCCAAGTGACTAGCGGGAGTACCTACGAGCAGTACTTC
.,few,TRBJ2-7,TRBV7-2,CASSSETGLGESGNEQYF,TGTGCCAGCAGCTCCGAGACCGGTCTCGGGGAGTCAGGAAACGAGCAGTACTTC
.,few,TRBJ2-5,TRBV20-1,CSALGPAQYF,TGCAGTGCTCTAGGGCCGGCCCAGTACTTC
TRBD1,.,TRBJ2-3,TRBV14,CASSLGTGIRTDTQYF,TGTGCCAGCAGTCTAGGGACAGGGATCCGGACAGATACGCAGTATTTT
TRBD1,.,TRBJ1-2,TRBV5-4,CASSHGDPGQGLGYTF,TGTGCCAGCAGCCACGGCGATCCGGGACAGGGTTTGGGCTACACCTTC
.,.,TRBJ2-1,TRBV28,CASSLGRLASNEQFF,TGTGCCAGCAGTTTGGGGAGGCTAGCCAGCAATGAGCAGTTCTTC
.,.,TRBJ2-5,TRBV4-1,CASSHMGETQYF,TGCGCCAGCAGCCACATGGGGGAGACCCAGTACTTC
TRBD1,.,TRBJ1-4,TRBV18,CASSPPGQGGEKLFF,TGTGCCAGCTCACCACCGGGACAGGGAGGTGAAAAACTGTTTTTT
TRBD1,.,TRBJ1-6,TRBV6-6,CASSYQDRGNSPLHF,TGTGCCAGCAGTTATCAGGACAGGGGAAATTCACCCCTCCACTTT
.,.,TRBJ2-7,TRBV5-1,CASSLDGLSYEQYF,TGCGCCAGCAGCTTGGACGGACTTAGCTACGAGCAGTACTTC
.,.,TRBJ2-2,TRBV7-3,CASSLTSGTGELFF,TGTGCCAGCAGCTTAACAAGCGGGACCGGGGAGCTGTTTTTT
.,few,TRBJ2-7,TRBV1,CTSSQPGRPNPLYEQYF,TGCACCAGCAGCCAACCCGGGCGGCCCAACCCCCTTTACGAGCAGTACTTC
.,.,TRBJ2-6,TRBV7-8,CASSVPDYPQSRANVLTF,TGTGCCAGCAGCGTACCTGATTACCCACAAAGTCGGGCCAACGTCCTGACTTTC
.,.,TRBJ2-7,TRBV2,CASSFYEQYF,TGTGCCAGCAGTTTCTACGAGCAGTACTTC
TRBD1,few,TRBJ2-1,TRBV18,CASSPDPGQGTHEQFF,TGTGCCAGCTCACCAGATCCGGGACAGGGGACCCATGAGCAGTTCTTC
.,.,TRBJ2-7,TRBV27,CASSSGTSFAYEQYF,TGTGCCAGCAGTTCAGGGACGTCTTTCGCCTACGAGCAGTACTTC
.,.,TRBJ2-3,TRBV2,CASSDPVPGTDTQYF,TGTGCCAGCAGTGACCCGGTTCCCGGCACAGATACGCAGTATTTT
.,.,TRBJ2-1,TRBV2,CASSDRLVYAEQFF,TGTGCCAGCAGTGATAGGCTAGTGTACGCTGAGCAGTTCTTC
.,.,TRBJ1-3,TRBV7-2,CASSPDRLSGNTIYF,TGTGCCAGCAGTCCTGACAGACTCTCTGGAAACACCATATATTTT
.,.,TRBJ1-1,TRBV7-9,CASSWAGLNTEAFF,TGTGCCAGCAGCTGGGCGGGATTGAACACTGAAGCTTTCTTT
.,few,TRBJ1-2,TRBV6-5,CASSYSNRDYGYTF,TGTGCCAGCAGTTACTCGAACAGGGACTATGGCTACACCTTC
.,once,TRBJ2-2,TRBV6-4,CASSDSAAGHNTGELFF,TGTGCCAGCAGTGACTCGGCCGCGGGGCATAACACCGGGGAGCTGTTTTTT
.,few,TRBJ2-5,TRBV15,CATSSQNSGETQYF,TGTGCCACCAGCTCACAAAACTCAGGGGAGACCCAGTACTTC
.,.,TRBJ2-7,TRBV7-2,CASSSGLATYEQYF,TGTGCCAGCAGCTCAGGACTGGCTACCTACGAGCAGTACTTC
.,.,TRBJ2-2,TRBV7-2,CASSLQGSTGELFF,TGTGCCAGCAGCTTACAGGGGAGCACCGGGGAGCTGTTTTTT
TRBD2,.,TRBJ2-1,TRBV7-3,CASSLTGTSEGEQFF,TGTGCCAGCAGCTTAACTGGGACTAGTGAAGGTGAGCAGTTCTTC
TRBD2,.,TRBJ2-7,TRBV5-4,CASSLAGGEAYEQYF,TGTGCCAGCAGCTTGGCCGGGGGGGAGGCCTACGAGCAGTACTTC
TRBD2,once,TRBJ2-5,TRBV11-2,CASSPPGLGTQYF,TGTGCCAGCAGCCCACCGGGACTAGGGACCCAGTACTTC
TRBD2,.,TRBJ2-7,TRBV2,CASSGLGAGATYEQYF,TGTGCCAGCAGTGGGCTTGGAGCGGGGGCCACCTACGAGCAGTACTTC
.,.,TRBJ2-7,TRBV5-4,CASSLVTTTGAEQYF,TGTGCCAGCAGCTTGGTCACGACGACGGGTGCCGAGCAGTACTTC
.,.,TRBJ2-3,TRBV13,CASSPRPPDTQYF,TGTGCCAGCAGCCCCCGACCCCCAGATACGCAGTATTTT
TRBD1,few,TRBJ2-3,TRBV19,CATKTGNTDTQYF,TGTGCCACCAAGACAGGGAACACAGATACGCAGTATTTT
.,.,TRBJ1-1,TRBV23-1,CASKRTEAFF,TGCGCCAGCAAACGGACTGAAGCTTTCTTT
.,.,TRBJ2-7,TRBV7-9,CASSLALGGDPNSYEQYF,TGTGCCAGCAGCTTAGCGTTAGGTGGGGATCCAAACTCCTACGAGCAGTACTTC
.,.,TRBJ1-1,TRBV10-3,CAISEPEAKRAFF,TGTGCCATCAGTGAGCCCGAAGCTAAGCGCGCTTTCTTT
TRBD2,.,TRBJ2-3,TRBV9,CASSISLAGGRDTQYF,TGTGCCAGCAGCATTTCCCTAGCGGGAGGGAGAGATACGCAGTATTTT